The clone carrying this T cell receptor beta chain was seen a few times. This specimen belongs to a study of T cells in Graves' hyperthyroidism and ophthalmopathy. Using RNA transcripts as the source, TCR beta CDR3 regions were amplified. HTBI primers were employed in a first-round RT-PCR of the TCR CDR3. TCRdb independently ran MiXCR on the multiplex PCR reads; one entry per CDR3 protein. The data show fewer than 250,000 distinct CDR3 sequences, roughly a quarter seen once. Germline V gene lookup returns CDR1 DFQATT and CDR2 SNEGSKA (reference sequence). With 0 bases clipped from V and 6 bases from J, the junction kept 11 bases outside the gene matches. CDR3 length: 16 residues.

This receptor was taken from a middle-aged woman with Graves' ophthalmopathy. The sequencing input was blood. V usage is TRBV20-1 and J usage is TRBJ1-5; 7 bases map to TRBD1. The CDR3 DNA reads TGCAGTGCTAGAGATCTCGGCAGGGGGGAAGGTCAGCCCCAGCATTTT. Its translation is CSARDLGRGEGQPQHF.